Listed below are T cell receptor beta chains from one sample, sequenced in a study of T cells of healthy individuals. Each CDR3 protein is one row after TCRdb ran MiXCR on the 5' RACE reads. The sample lists about 96,000 distinct CDR3 sequences, 17% occurring once. Receptor source: a human donor in good health. Both conserved end residues are part of each CDR3. Fields, in order: clone size, V gene, D gene, J gene, CDR3 DNA, CDR3 protein. A D gene is named only where the DNA matches it firmly. Rows may omit the clone size; those that give it use once, few, many or a size class.

.	TRBV5-1	TRBD2	TRBJ2-3	TGCGCCAGCAGCCGGACAACTAGCGGACACAGCACAGATACGCAGTATTTT	CASSRTTSGHSTDTQYF
many	TRBV18	.	TRBJ2-6	TGTGCCAGCTCACCATTGGACGGAAGCTCTGGGGCCAACGTCCTGACTTTC	CASSPLDGSSGANVLTF
.	TRBV7-2	TRBD2	TRBJ2-3	TGTGCCAGCAGCTTAGTTGGGACTAGGCCGGAAGCGCAGTATTTT	CASSLVGTRPEAQYF
.	TRBV10-3	TRBD1	TRBJ2-5	TGTGCCATCAGTGGGGACAGGGAAGAGACCCAGTACTTC	CAISGDREETQYF
few	TRBV18	.	TRBJ2-7	TGTGCCAGCTCACCCGGGCTAGCAAGCTACGAGCAGTACTTC	CASSPGLASYEQYF
many	TRBV12-3/TRBV12-4	.	TRBJ2-7	TGTGCCAGCAGTACGAACCAGGGAACCGAGCAGTACTTC	CASSTNQGTEQYF
many	TRBV5-1	.	TRBJ2-2	TGCGCCAGCAGCTACGCGAGAGGGGAGCTGTTTTTT	CASSYARGELFF
.	TRBV6-1	.	TRBJ1-5	TGTGCCAGCGCGGACGGACGCAATCAGCCCCAGCATTTT	CASADGRNQPQHF
many	TRBV4-1	.	TRBJ1-4	TGCGCCAGCAGCCAGCCCTTCACCGTCGGTAATGAAAAACTGTTTTTT	CASSQPFTVGNEKLFF
few	TRBV28	.	TRBJ2-1	TGTGCCAGCAGTGGGTCTTACTCCTACAATGAGCAGTTCTTC	CASSGSYSYNEQFF
.	TRBV28	.	TRBJ1-6	TGTGCCAGCAGCAGCCGGGATAATTCACCCCTCCACTTT	CASSSRDNSPLHF
few	TRBV7-2	TRBD2	TRBJ2-1	TGTGCCAGCAGCCAATTCGGACTAGCGGGAGGAGTAGAGGAGCAGTTCTTC	CASSQFGLAGGVEEQFF
many	TRBV19	.	TRBJ2-1	TGTGCCAGTAGTCCTGGACTACTCCTGAGCTCCTACAATGAGCAGTTCTTC	CASSPGLLLSSYNEQFF
many	TRBV7-2	.	TRBJ2-3	TGTGCCAGCAAGAGGCCCACAGATACGCAGTATTTT	CASKRPTDTQYF
many	TRBV3-1	.	TRBJ1-5	TGTGCCAGCAGCCAATCAGCAGGGCAGGGTCAGCCCCAGCATTTT	CASSQSAGQGQPQHF
.	TRBV7-6	.	TRBJ1-1	TGTGCCAGCAGCTTGACTCGGGGCGGAAACACTGAAGCTTTCTTT	CASSLTRGGNTEAFF
many	TRBV11-2	.	TRBJ2-2	TGTGCCAGCAGCTTAGACAGAGGGACGAGCGCCGGGGAGCTGTTTTTT	CASSLDRGTSAGELFF
.	TRBV6-2/TRBV6-3	.	TRBJ2-7	TGTGCCAGCAGTTCCAAAGCCAGTTACGTCGGGGAGCAGTACTTC	CASSSKASYVGEQYF
.	TRBV2	.	TRBJ2-3	TGTGCCAGCAGTGAGGAAGGGGTCCGCACAGATACGCAGTATTTT	CASSEEGVRTDTQYF
few	TRBV7-9	TRBD2	TRBJ2-3	TGTGCCAGCCGACTAGCGGGAGGGCGGAGCACAGATACGCAGTATTTT	CASRLAGGRSTDTQYF
few	TRBV9	.	TRBJ2-3	TGTGCCAGCACCTCCGTCGGCGGGGAGTCAGATACGCAGTATTTT	CASTSVGGESDTQYF
.	TRBV28	TRBD2	TRBJ2-1	TGTGCCAGCAGTTTCCTACGCGGGAGGGCTGGCAATGAGCAGTTCTTC	CASSFLRGRAGNEQFF
.	TRBV12-3/TRBV12-4	.	TRBJ2-3	TGTGCCAGCAGTTTGGACGCCGGTTCGTCCGATACGCAGTATTTT	CASSLDAGSSDTQYF
.	TRBV5-1	.	TRBJ2-7	TGCGCCAGCAGCGTGGACCTTGTCTACGAGCAGTACTTC	CASSVDLVYEQYF
.	TRBV6-1	TRBD2	TRBJ2-1	TGTGCCAGCACCCTACTAGCGGGGGACCACAATGAGCAGTTCTTC	CASTLLAGDHNEQFF
.	TRBV27	.	TRBJ2-1	TGTGCCAGCAGTTTCGGGAGCAATGAGCAGTTCTTC	CASSFGSNEQFF
many	TRBV29-1	.	TRBJ2-3	TGCAGCGCCTCATCGTCTAGCACAGATACGCAGTATTTT	CSASSSSTDTQYF
few	TRBV6-4	TRBD2	TRBJ2-1	TGTGCCAGCAGTGAAACTAGCGGGGGCTACAATGAGCAGTTCTTC	CASSETSGGYNEQFF
many	TRBV20-1	.	TRBJ2-7	TGCAGTGGTAGAATGGGGGTCTACGAGCAGTACTTC	CSGRMGVYEQYF
.	TRBV12-3/TRBV12-4	TRBD1	TRBJ2-7	TGTGCCAGCATCGGCGGACAGGGTGGCGAGCAGCACTTC	CASIGGQGGEQHF
.	TRBV2	.	TRBJ1-5	TGTGCCACGAAGGTCACCAGCAATCAGCCCCAGCATTTT	CATKVTSNQPQHF
many	TRBV29-1	.	TRBJ2-3	TGCAGCGTTCGCATTGGGGCGGATACGCAGTATTTT	CSVRIGADTQYF
.	TRBV2	.	TRBJ2-1	TGTGCCAGCATGGGGTTAAGCCCTCCCTCGGGCTTC	CASMGLSPPSGF
few	TRBV2	TRBD1	TRBJ1-6	TGTGCCAGCAGACGACGGACAGGGGGCAATTCACCCCTCCACTTT	CASRRRTGGNSPLHF
many	TRBV7-3	TRBD1	TRBJ2-1	TGTGCCAGCAGCTTGACAGGGAAAGATGAGCAGTTCTTC	CASSLTGKDEQFF
few	TRBV5-1	TRBD1	TRBJ1-1	TGCGCCAGCAGCTCAGCGGACAGGCCGAACACTGAAGCTTTCTTT	CASSSADRPNTEAFF
.	TRBV4-1	TRBD1	TRBJ1-1	TGCGCCAGCAGCCAAGATGAAGGACAGGTGAACACTGAAGCTTTCTTT	CASSQDEGQVNTEAFF
.	TRBV6-5	.	TRBJ1-1	TGTGCCAGCAGTTTGACCGTTGCGGGGGGGACTGAAGCTTTCTTT	CASSLTVAGGTEAFF
.	TRBV6-5	.	TRBJ1-2	TGTGCCAGCAGTCCCCCTGCGGGGGACTATGGCTACACCTTC	CASSPPAGDYGYTF
few	TRBV28	.	TRBJ1-5	TGTGCCAGCAGTTTACCCAGGGTGGGAATTAGCAATCAGCCCCAGCATTTT	CASSLPRVGISNQPQHF
.	TRBV29-1	TRBD1	TRBJ2-7	TGCAGCGTCGGACAGGGCTCCTACGAGCAGTACTTC	CSVGQGSYEQYF
.	TRBV12-3/TRBV12-4	.	TRBJ1-2	TGTGCCAGCAGTGATAACAGGGAAAGCTATGGCTACACCTTC	CASSDNRESYGYTF
.	TRBV15	TRBD2	TRBJ2-3	TGTGCCACCAGCGGAGGACTAGCGGGGAGCACAGATACGCAGTATTTT	CATSGGLAGSTDTQYF
few	TRBV28	.	TRBJ2-2	TGTGCCAGCAGTTTTGGGGGCACCGGGGAGCTGTTTTTT	CASSFGGTGELFF
.	TRBV6-2/TRBV6-3	TRBD2	TRBJ2-1	TGTGCCAGCGGGGAGCGCGGACTAGCGAGCAATGAGCAGTTCTTC	CASGERGLASNEQFF
many	TRBV2	.	TRBJ2-1	TGTGCCTGTACGTGGCTGGGTGGGGCCTACAATGAGCAGTTCTTC	CACTWLGGAYNEQFF